This T cell receptor (beta chain) stems from a study of cytomegalovirus exposure and HLA in healthy donors. Study information: Earlier sequencing of 200 million or so T cells yielded around 120 million unique TCR beta sequences. Study results and caveats: Among immune exposure information, only CMV serostatus was available. Analyzed later, association rates of TCRs varied across HLA loci, with DRB1 most and HLA-C fewest. Clonal expansion, a later analysis showed, was greater in HLA-associated TCR beta chains than in equally common others.

Primers included in the PCR were 60 Vbeta and 13 Jbeta primers. TCRdb keeps only in-frame clones here, not all; method: immunoSEQ multiplex PCR. The table has roughly 240,000 clones, around four fifths seen once. Details on this clone: The target antigen is unknown.

The sequenced sample was PBMCs. This clonotype was sampled from a boy younger than 18 in good health and CMV-seronegative.

The CDR3 reads CASSQVSSATYEQYF. The CDR3 bases are TGCGCCAGCAGCCAAGTCTCTAGCGCAACCTACGAGCAGTACTTC. The chain employs TRBV4-1 and TRBJ2-7, with D possibly being TRBD2 (6 bases). V gave up 1 base and J gave up 2 bases, with 12 bases separating them. The CDR3 spans 15 residues. Germline lookup yields CDR1 MGHRA and CDR2 YSYEKL.